This TCR beta chain was documented in a study of T cell repertoires in cytomegalovirus infection. About the research overall: CMV epitopes that were recently identified and HLA-C-restricted were used alongside well-studied HLA-B-restricted ones. Public signatures in TCR beta pointed to CMV infection and matching HLA type. The study, taken as a whole, reports: HLA-C-restricted, CMV-specific TCR beta clonotypes were dominant ex vivo. Carriage of CMV together with the relevant HLA was identifiable through cumulative public TCR beta family frequency.

Trimming took 5 bases from V and 0 from J; bases not matched to a gene: 9. Germline CDR1 reads SEHNR; CDR2 reads FQNEAQ (reference sequence). CDR3 length: 18 residues. Turning to this clonotype: The antigen is undetermined.

TCRdb re-called the reads with MiXCR, one entry per CDR3 protein. This sample has approximately 910,000 distinct CDR3 sequences; 30% to 40% occur once, and the top ten carry 10% to 15%. This sequence was found in a human donor in good health (CMV status not recorded). Some clones in this sample may be carry-over from other donors' samples. The gene calls are TRBV7-9 and TRBJ1-5; the match to TRBD1 covers 11 bases. The sequenced sample was cultured CD8+ T cells from PBMCs, obtained from culture after CMV antigen stimulation. The CDR3 coding sequence is TGTGCCAGCAGCACTTGGACAGGGGGCGAGTATAGCAATCAGCCCCAGCATTTT. Protein product: CASSTWTGGEYSNQPQHF.